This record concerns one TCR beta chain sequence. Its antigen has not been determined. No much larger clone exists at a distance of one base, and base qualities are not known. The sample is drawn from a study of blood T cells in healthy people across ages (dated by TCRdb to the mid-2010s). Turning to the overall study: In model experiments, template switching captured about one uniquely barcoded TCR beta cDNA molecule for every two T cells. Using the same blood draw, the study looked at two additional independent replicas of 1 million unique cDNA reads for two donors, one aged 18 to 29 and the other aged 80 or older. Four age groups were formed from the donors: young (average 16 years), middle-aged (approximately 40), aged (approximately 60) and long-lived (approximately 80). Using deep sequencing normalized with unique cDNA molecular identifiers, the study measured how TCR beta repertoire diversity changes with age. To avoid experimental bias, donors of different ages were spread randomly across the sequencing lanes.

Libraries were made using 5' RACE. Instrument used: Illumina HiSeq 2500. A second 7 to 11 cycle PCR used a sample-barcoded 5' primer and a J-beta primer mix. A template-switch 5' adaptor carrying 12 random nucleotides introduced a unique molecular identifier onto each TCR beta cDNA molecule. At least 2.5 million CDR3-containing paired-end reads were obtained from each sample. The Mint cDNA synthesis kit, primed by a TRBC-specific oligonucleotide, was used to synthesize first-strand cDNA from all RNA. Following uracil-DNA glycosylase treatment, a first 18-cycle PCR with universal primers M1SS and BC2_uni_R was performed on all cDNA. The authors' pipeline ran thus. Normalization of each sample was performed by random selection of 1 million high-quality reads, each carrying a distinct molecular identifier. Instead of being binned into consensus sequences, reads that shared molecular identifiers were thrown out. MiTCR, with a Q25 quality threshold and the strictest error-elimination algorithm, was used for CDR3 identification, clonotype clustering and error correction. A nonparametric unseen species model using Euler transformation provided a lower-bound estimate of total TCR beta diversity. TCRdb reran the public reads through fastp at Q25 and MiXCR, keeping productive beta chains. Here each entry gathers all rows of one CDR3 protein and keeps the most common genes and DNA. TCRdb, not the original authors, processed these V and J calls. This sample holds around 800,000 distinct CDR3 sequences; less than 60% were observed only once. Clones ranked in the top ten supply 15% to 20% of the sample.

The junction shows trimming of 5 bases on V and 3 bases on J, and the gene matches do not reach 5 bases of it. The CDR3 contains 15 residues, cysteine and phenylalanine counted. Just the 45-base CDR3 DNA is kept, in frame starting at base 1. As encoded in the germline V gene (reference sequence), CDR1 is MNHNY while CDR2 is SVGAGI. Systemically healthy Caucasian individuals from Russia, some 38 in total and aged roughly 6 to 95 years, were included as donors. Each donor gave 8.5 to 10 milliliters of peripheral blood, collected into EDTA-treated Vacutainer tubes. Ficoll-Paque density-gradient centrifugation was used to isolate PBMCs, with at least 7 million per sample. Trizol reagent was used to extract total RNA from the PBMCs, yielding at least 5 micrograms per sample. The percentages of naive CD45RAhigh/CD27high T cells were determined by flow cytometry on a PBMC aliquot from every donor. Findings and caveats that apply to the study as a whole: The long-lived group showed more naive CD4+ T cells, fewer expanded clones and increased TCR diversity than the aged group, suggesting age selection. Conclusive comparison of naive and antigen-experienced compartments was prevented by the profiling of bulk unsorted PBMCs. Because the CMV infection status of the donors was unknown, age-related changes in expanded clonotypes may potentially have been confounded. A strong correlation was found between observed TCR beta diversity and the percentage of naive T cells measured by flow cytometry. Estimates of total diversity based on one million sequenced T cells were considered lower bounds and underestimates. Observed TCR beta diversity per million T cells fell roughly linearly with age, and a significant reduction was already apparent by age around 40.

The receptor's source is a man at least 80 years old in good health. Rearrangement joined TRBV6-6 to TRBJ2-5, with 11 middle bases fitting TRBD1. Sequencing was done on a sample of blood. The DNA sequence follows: TGTGCCAGCAGTAACCGGGACAGGGGGGAAGAGACCCAGTACTTC. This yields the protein CASSNRDRGEETQYF.